Detailed here is one T cell receptor (beta chain). Donors were healthy Finnish infants having corrective surgery for congenital heart defects. These data come from a study of human thymus T cells. Method: immunoSEQ multiplex PCR; TCRdb's copy keeps in-frame clones and lacks some. The sample lists about 50,000 clones, around 93% occurring once. Germline loops: CDR1 SGHDT, CDR2 YYEEEE. The CDR3 is 13 amino acids. The V gene lost 3 bases and the J gene lost 4 bases, with 10 bases spanning the gap. This chain uses TRBV5-6 with TRBJ1-2; D possibly corresponds to TRBD1 (6 bases). This TCR was sampled from a girl in the first two years of life with a congenital heart defect but otherwise immunologically healthy. What was sequenced was blood. The CDR3 spells CASSYQGLYGYTF. The CDR3 DNA is TGTGCCAGCAGCTATCAGGGGCTCTATGGCTACACCTTC.